This TCR beta chain was identified during a study of blood T cell repertoires in COVID-19. At the level of the study: The United States, Italy and Spain were the sources of the acute and convalescent COVID-19 samples.

Original handling: Nucleated cell counts were estimated from reference gene primer amplification. The protocol was immunoSEQ multiplex PCR, while the TCRdb copy is restricted to in-frame clones and leaves out a portion. The V and J calls and the clone size are those of that table, but D and trimming were determined from the DNA. The sample lists fewer than 85,000 clones, around 80% occurring once. Trimming removed 4 bases at V and 3 bases at J, with 13 bases between. The CDR3 extends over 14 amino acids. Germline V lookup: CDR1 MGHDK, CDR2 SYGVNS. Sequencing was performed on peripheral blood. The source of this sequence is an elderly woman with active or convalescent COVID-19. The V call is TRBV25-1, the J call TRBJ2-7; D gene unclear. CDR3 amino acids: CASSGQEKIYEQYF. The CDR3 region has the DNA TGTGCCAGCAGTGGACAAGAGAAAATCTACGAGCAGTACTTC.